The 5 T cell receptor beta chains below all came from one sample that was sequenced in a study of CD8 T cells in Susac syndrome. An input of about 0.5 to 1 ug of RNA was subjected to reverse transcription using random hexamers. In TCRdb, the immunoSEQ multiplex PCR reads were re-called with MiXCR into one record per CDR3 protein. The table records some 96,000 distinct CDR3 sequences, 95% of them present only once. Sequencing input: CD8+ T cells from PBMCs. Every receptor here comes from a human donor with Susac syndrome.

This chain joins TRBV6-2 or TRBV6-3 and TRBJ2-2; D gene unclear. Germline CDR1 is MNHEY and CDR2 is SVGEGT. This CDR3 has 13 residues. Trimming left V 7 bases short and J 5 bases short, with 11 bases between. The CDR3 bases are TGTGCCAGCAAAACCGGGTGGACCGGGGAGCTGTTTTTT. Translation gives CASKTGWTGELFF.

V and J are TRBV7-9 and TRBJ1-5, with D possibly being TRBD1 (6 bases). The V and J ends lost 3 bases and 6 bases respectively, with 15 bases between them. This CDR3 has 15 amino acids. The germline V gene encodes CDR1 SEHNR and CDR2 FQNEAQ (reference sequence). The DNA of the CDR3 is TGTGCCAGCAGCTTCGAGGGGGGTACGCTTCAGCCCCAGCATTTT. This gives the protein CASSFEGGTLQPQHF.

The V gene is TRBV19, the J gene TRBJ2-7, with 9 bases lining up with TRBD2. There are 18 residues in the CDR3. The V gene end was trimmed by 3 bases and the J gene end by 3 bases; junction bases not matched to a gene: 15. CDR1 is LNHDA, CDR2 SQIVND, per germline (reference sequence). The CDR3 loop reads CASSMALGHLAGVYEQYF. CDR3 DNA: TGTGCCAGTAGTATGGCTCTTGGACACTTAGCGGGAGTCTACGAGCAGTACTTC.

The gene calls are TRBV25-1 and TRBJ2-7, with 8 bases lining up with TRBD2. V gave up 4 bases and J gave up 4 bases; unmatched junction bases: 6. Germline loops: CDR1 MGHDK, CDR2 SYGVNS. There are 14 residues in the CDR3. This chain's CDR3 is CASSGSAGEYEQYF. The CDR3 DNA reads as TGTGCCAGCAGTGGGTCAGCGGGAGAATACGAGCAGTACTTC.

This chain uses TRBV20-1 with TRBJ2-2, with D unresolved. The length of the CDR3 is 12 residues. Germline V gene data show CDR1 as DFQATT and CDR2 as SNEGSKA (reference sequence). Trimming removed 6 bases from V and 6 bases from J, with 11 bases in between. CDR3 coding DNA: TGCAGTGCCAGCCAGGACGCCGGGGAGCTGTTTTTT. It translates to CSASQDAGELFF.